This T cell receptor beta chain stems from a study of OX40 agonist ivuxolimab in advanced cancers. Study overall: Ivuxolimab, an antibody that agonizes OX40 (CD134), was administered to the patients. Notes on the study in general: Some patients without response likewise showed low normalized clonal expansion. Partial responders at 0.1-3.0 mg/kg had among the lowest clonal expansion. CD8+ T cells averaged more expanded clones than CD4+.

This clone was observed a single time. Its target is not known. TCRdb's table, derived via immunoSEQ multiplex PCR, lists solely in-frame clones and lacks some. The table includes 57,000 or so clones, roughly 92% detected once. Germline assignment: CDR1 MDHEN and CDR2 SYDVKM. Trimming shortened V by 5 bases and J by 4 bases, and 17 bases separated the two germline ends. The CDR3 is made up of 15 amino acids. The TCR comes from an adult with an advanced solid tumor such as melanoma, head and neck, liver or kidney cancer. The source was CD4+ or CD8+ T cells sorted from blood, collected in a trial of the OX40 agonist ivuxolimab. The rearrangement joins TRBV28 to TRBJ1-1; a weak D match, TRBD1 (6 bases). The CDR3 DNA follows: TGTGCCAGCAGTCCCCTCGAGGGGACATTCACTGAAGCTTTCTTT. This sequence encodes CASSPLEGTFTEAFF. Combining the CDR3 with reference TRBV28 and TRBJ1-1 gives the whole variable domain DVKVTQSSRYLVKRTGEKVFLECVQDMDHENMFWYRQDPGLGLRLIYFSYDVKMKEKGDIPEGYSVSREKKERFSLILESASTNQTSMYLCASSPLEGTFTEAFFGQGTRLTVV.